The clone carrying this TCR beta chain appeared once. Its cognate antigen is unknown. The sample originates from a study of cytomegalovirus exposure and HLA in healthy donors. Findings and caveats of the study: Over 150 TCR beta chains were listed as cytomegalovirus-associated. Usually a TCR sequence was rare, but some public TCRs were found in many donors.

V was clipped by 0 bases and J by 4 bases, with 11 bases between them. The CDR3 consists of 14 residues. CDR1 is SGHRS and CDR2 is YFSETQ in the germline V gene. Sequencing was performed with immunoSEQ multiplex PCR; in TCRdb, only in-frame clones are kept and a portion is missing. The sample has 260,000 or so clones, roughly 89% seen once. This clonotype was obtained from a man younger than 35 in good health and CMV-seronegative. The V and J genes are TRBV5-1 and TRBJ2-7, with D unresolved. The source material was PBMCs. CDR3 residues: CASSLDRYEYEQYF. For the CDR3, the DNA is TGCGCCAGCAGCTTGGACCGCTACGAATACGAGCAGTACTTC.